A single sample gave rise to the 9 T cell receptor beta chains below, sequenced in a study of CD8+ T cells in alopecia areata. In each case, RNA was isolated and then reverse transcribed into cDNA as the sequencing template. TCRdb keeps only in-frame clones here, not all; method: immunoSEQ multiplex PCR. Among 160,000 or so clones listed, 67% were seen once. The material sequenced was CD8+ T cells sorted from blood, taken at week 0. The receptor source for this set is a human donor with alopecia areata.

CDR3 region: CSVRTSGGLNTQSNEQYF. In DNA, the CDR3 is TGCAGCGTTAGGACTAGCGGGGGACTAAATACCCAGAGTAACGAGCAGTACTTC. This chain links TRBV29-1 with TRBJ2-7, with 13 bases identical to TRBD2. Unmatched junction bases numbered 18, after V lost 5 bases and J lost 5 bases. Germline-derived CDR1 and CDR2 are SQVTM and ANQGSEA. This CDR3 comprises 18 residues.

This sequence joins TRBV13 and TRBJ1-6; unclear D gene. The CDR3 is 12 amino acids. Looked up from germline, CDR1 is PRHDT and CDR2 is FYEKMQ (reference sequence). V was shortened by 0 bases and J by 10 bases, with 4 bases between the two germline ends. CDR3 bases: TGTGCCAGCAGCTTAGGTCGGTCACCCCTCCACTTT. As protein: CASSLGRSPLHF. The full variable domain, completed using reference TRBV13 and TRBJ1-6, is AAGVIQSPRHLIKEKRETATLKCYPIPRHDTVYWYQQGPGQDPQFLISFYEKMQSDKGSIPDRFSAQQFSDYHSELNMSSLELGDSALYFCASSLGRSPLHFGNGTRLTVT.

This chain links TRBV5-4 with TRBJ1-4; 10 nucleotides align to TRBD1. The CDR3 extends over 14 amino acids. The V and J ends lost 0 bases and 8 bases, in that order; junction bases with no gene match: 1. The germline CDR1 and CDR2 sequences are SGHNT and YYREEE (reference sequence). CDR3 sequence (DNA): TGTGCCAGCAGCTTGGGGACAGGGGGAGAAAAACTGTTTTTT. The encoded protein is CASSLGTGGEKLFF. The entire variable domain, with the rest obtained from reference TRBV5-4 and TRBJ1-4, is as follows: ETGVTQSPTHLIKTRGQQVTLRCSSQSGHNTVSWYQQALGQGPQFIFQYYREEENGRGNFPPRFSGLQFPNYSSELNVNALELDDSALYLCASSLGTGGEKLFFGSGTQLSVL.

The V and J genes are TRBV6-1 and TRBJ2-7; weak D call: TRBD1 (5 bases). Trimming took off 0 bases at V and 5 bases at J, with 14 bases between the two ends. The CDR3 consists of 15 residues. In germline, CDR1 is MNHNS, CDR2 SASEGT. The CDR3: CASSEAVGRAHEQYF. CDR3 nucleotides: TGTGCCAGCAGTGAAGCGGTCGGCAGGGCCCACGAGCAGTACTTC.

The rearrangement joins TRBV7-2 to TRBJ2-5; D is perhaps TRBD1 (5 bases). Germline assignment: CDR1 SGHTA and CDR2 FQGNSA. The V end lost 5 bases, the J end lost 5 bases, and 15 bases lay between the germline ends. This CDR3 spans 14 amino acids. CDR3 sequence: CASSVTQGWETQYF. Written as DNA, the CDR3 is TGTGCCAGCAGCGTAACCCAGGGTTGGGAGACCCAGTACTTC.

The rearrangement uses TRBV7-3 and TRBJ1-1; D is unresolved. Looked up from germline, CDR1 is SGHTA and CDR2 is FQGTGA. V lost 4 bases and J lost 6, with 15 bases in between. The CDR3 spans 14 residues. The DNA of the CDR3 is TGTGCCAGCAGCTCGCTGGGAGGGTCTTCTGAAGCTTTCTTT. This encodes CASSSLGGSSEAFF.

This clone was counted once. The chain couples TRBV5-1 to TRBJ1-1, with 9 positions matching TRBD1. The CDR3 has 14 residues. Per the germline V gene, CDR1 is SGHRS and CDR2 is YFSETQ. V was pared by 4 bases and J by 6 bases, with 7 bases of the junction left unmatched. CDR3 DNA: TGCGCCAGCAGCGTGCGCGGGGACAGGGCTGAAGCTTTCTTT. Translating it yields CASSVRGDRAEAFF.

This clone was found a few times. The chain combines TRBV10-1 with TRBJ2-7, with no clear D. Germline V gene lookup returns CDR1 WNHNN and CDR2 SYGVQD (reference sequence). Trimming took 0 bases from V and 4 from J, leaving 4 bases between them. CDR3 size: 12 residues. CDR3 sequence (DNA): TGCGCCAGCAGTGAGTCGGGTTACGAGCAGTACTTC. Translation: CASSESGYEQYF.

The chain joins TRBV6-5 to TRBJ2-7; no definite D call. The CDR3 sequence is 13 residues long. Trimming stripped 7 bases from V and 1 base from J, with 11 bases between. Germline CDR1 reads MNHEY; CDR2 reads SVGAGI. The CDR3 is CASKGTGSYEQYF. The DNA of the CDR3 is TGTGCCAGCAAAGGAACCGGATCCTACGAGCAGTACTTC.